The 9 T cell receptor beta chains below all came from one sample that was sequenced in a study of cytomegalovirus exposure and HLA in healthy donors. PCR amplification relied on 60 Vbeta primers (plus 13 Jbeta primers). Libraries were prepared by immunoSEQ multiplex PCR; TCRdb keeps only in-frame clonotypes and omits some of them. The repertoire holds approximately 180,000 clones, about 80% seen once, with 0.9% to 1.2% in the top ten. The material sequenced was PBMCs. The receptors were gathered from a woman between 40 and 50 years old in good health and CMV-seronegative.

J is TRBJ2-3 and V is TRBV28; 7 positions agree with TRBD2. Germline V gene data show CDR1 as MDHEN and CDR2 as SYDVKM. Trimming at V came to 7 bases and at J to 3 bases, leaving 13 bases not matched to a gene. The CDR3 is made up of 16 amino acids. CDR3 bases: TGTGCCAGCAATGTTGTGGGAGGGGAGGCAACAGATACGCAGTATTTT. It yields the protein CASNVVGGEATDTQYF.

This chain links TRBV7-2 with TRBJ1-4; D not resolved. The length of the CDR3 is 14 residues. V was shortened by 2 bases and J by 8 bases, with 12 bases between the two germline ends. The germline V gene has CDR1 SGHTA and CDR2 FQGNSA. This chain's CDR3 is CASSLRSIGEKLFF. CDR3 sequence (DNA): TGTGCCAGCAGCTTAAGGAGTATTGGGGAAAAACTGTTTTTT.

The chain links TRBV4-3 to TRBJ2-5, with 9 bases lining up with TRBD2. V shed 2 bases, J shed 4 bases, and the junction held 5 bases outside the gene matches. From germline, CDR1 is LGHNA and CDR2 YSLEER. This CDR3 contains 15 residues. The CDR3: CASSQHSGRGETQYF. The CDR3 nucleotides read TGCGCCAGCAGCCAACATAGCGGGAGAGGAGAGACCCAGTACTTC.

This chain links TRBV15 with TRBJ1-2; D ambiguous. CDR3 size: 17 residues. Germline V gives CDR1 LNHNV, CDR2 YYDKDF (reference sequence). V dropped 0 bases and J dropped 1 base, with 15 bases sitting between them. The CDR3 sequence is CATSRDRYRRFNYGYTF. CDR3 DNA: TGTGCCACCAGCAGAGATCGTTACAGACGATTTAACTATGGCTACACCTTC.

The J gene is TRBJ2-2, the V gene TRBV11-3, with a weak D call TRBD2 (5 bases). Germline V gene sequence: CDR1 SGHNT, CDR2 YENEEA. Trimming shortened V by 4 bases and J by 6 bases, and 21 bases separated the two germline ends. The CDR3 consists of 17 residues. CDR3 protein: CASSSIRGDTRAGELFF. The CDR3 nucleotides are TGTGCCAGCAGCTCCATCCGGGGTGACACCCGGGCCGGGGAGCTGTTTTTT.

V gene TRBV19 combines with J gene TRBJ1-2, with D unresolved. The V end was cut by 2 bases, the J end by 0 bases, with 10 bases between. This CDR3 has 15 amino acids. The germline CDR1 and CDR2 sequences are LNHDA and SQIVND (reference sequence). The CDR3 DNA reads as TGTGCCAGTAGTATACCGGCAGGCCCTAACTATGGCTACACCTTC. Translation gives CASSIPAGPNYGYTF.

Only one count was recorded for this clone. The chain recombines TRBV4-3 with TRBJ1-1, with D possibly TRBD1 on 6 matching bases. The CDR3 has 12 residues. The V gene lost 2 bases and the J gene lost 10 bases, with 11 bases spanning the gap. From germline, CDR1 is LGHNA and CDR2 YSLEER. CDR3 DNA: TGCGCCAGCAGCCAACAAGGGGGAGCAGCTTTCTTT. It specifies CASSQQGGAAFF.

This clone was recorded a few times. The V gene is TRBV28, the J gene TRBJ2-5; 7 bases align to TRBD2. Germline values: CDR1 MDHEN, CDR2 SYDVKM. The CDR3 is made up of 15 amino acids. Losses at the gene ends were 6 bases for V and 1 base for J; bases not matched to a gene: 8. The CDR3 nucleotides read TGTGCCAGCAGCTCCGGGACTACGATCCAAGAGACCCAGTACTTC. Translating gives CASSSGTTIQETQYF.

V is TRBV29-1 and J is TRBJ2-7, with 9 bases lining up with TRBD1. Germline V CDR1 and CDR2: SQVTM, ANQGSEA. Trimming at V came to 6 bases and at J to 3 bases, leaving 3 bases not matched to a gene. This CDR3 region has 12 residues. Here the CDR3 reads CSVGTGNYEQYF. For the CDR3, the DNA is TGCAGCGTCGGGACAGGGAACTACGAGCAGTACTTC.